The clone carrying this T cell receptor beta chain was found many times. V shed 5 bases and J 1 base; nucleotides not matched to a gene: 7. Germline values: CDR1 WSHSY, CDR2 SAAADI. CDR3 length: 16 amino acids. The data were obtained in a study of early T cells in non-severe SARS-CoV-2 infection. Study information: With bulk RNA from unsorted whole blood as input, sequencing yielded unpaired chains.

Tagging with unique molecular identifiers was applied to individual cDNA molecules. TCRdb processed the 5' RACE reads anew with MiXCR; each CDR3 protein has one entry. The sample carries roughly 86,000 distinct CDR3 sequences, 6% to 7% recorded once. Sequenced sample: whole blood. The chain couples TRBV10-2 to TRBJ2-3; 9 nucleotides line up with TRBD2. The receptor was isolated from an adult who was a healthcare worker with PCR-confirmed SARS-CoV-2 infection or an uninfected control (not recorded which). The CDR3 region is CASSQGGLAGTDTQYF. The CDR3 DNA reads TGCGCCAGCAGTCAGGGGGGACTAGCCGGCACAGATACGCAGTATTTT.